This TCR beta chain appears in the sequencing data of a study of Graves' ophthalmopathy and Graves' hyperthyroidism listed by TCRdb under 2018. In the study overall: Peripheral blood was collected at initial diagnosis, prior to any treatment. The study used TCR beta repertoire signatures to distinguish Graves' ophthalmopathy from Graves' hyperthyroidism and to predict progression to ophthalmopathy. In total, 135 blood samples were TCR-sequenced: around 42 ophthalmopathy, over 70 hyperthyroidism and some 17 hyperthyroidism-to-ophthalmopathy patients. A discovery set of 100 patients (43 ophthalmopathy, 60 or so stable hyperthyroidism) was enrolled to explore V-J signatures distinguishing ophthalmopathy from hyperthyroidism. An independent validation cohort was composed of some 19 hyperthyroidism patients and around 16 patients who later progressed from hyperthyroidism to ophthalmopathy. In roughly six hyperthyroidism patients, the T-cell repertoires found in thyroid tissue were compared with those found in blood. Following sample collection, hyperthyroidism patients were given methimazole at a starting dose of 30 mg daily, and ophthalmopathy patients were given high-dose intravenous methylprednisolone. What the work shows at the level of the full study, not this receptor alone: Ophthalmopathy was separated from stable hyperthyroidism by the 13-signature model with roughly 87% sensitivity and around 81% specificity in cross-validation and with 80%/75% in the test set. Most expanded thyroid clonotypes with frequency above 0.001 were also detected in blood, suggesting blood repertoires may reflect the thyroid immune response. In validation, the model predicted ophthalmopathy progression with 55% to 71% sensitivity and about 73% specificity; approximately 12 predicted patients were CT-confirmed with GO in a median of about 6.1 months. Sample size was not statistically predetermined, and group allocation was not concealed from the investigators.

For repertoire sequencing, the TCR beta CDR3 regions were amplified from RNA transcripts. A first-round RT-PCR used HTBI primers with the Qiagen OneStep RT-PCR kit, followed by a second-round multiplex PCR, size selection and purification. Sequencing of the libraries was carried out on an Illumina HiSeq2000 in paired-end mode with 100 bp reads. The published analysis was carried out like this. SOAPnuke was used to process the reads, throwing out any read that had adapters, had uncalled bases, had a mean Phred below 15, or lacked an exact constant-primer or identifier match. High-quality paired reads were merged with COPE v1.2.5. Each unique nucleotide sequence was defined as a clonotype, and clonotypes were aligned to IMGT TRB V, D and J references with MiTCR v1.1. The analysis was limited to V-J combinations with a frequency above 0.0001, which together covered approximately 99% of repertoires. For each V-J combination, a TCR clonal expansion and chaos score was defined as F50 clonal expansion divided by the chaos observed in the TCRdist matrix. Welch's t-statistics and random forest were used to reduce features to about 13 V-J combinations, which were fed into a naive Bayes classifier. Thyroid-blood repertoire similarity was quantified with the Morisita-Horn index. Clones were called with MiXCR by TCRdb after fastp trimmed the public reads at Q25, and only in-frame beta chains were retained. All rows with the same CDR3 protein become a single entry with the most common DNA and genes. TCRdb's processing, not the authors' own work, is the source of the V and J calls. This sample comprises about 390,000 distinct CDR3 sequences, 15% to 20% of them detected only once. Roughly 2.6% of the sample is held by the ten biggest clonotypes.

With regard to this clonotype: No antigen is known for it. Per-base quality was not reported, and no clone a single base away is much larger than it.

Stable hyperthyroidism was defined as no progression to ophthalmopathy within 18 months of follow-up. Patients with hyperthyroidism were aged 18 to 65 years, had been newly diagnosed, and had a disease duration of less than 2 months. Patients with other autoimmune diseases, uncontrolled infections, pregnancy or lactation were excluded. Clinical symptoms, serum thyroxine, TRAb, thyroid ultrasound and orbital computed tomography were used for diagnosis. PBMCs were isolated from about 10 ml of fresh peripheral blood by Ficoll-Paque density gradient centrifugation. Total RNA was extracted using Trizol reagent, and RNA quality was checked on an Agilent 2100 Bioanalyzer. The CDR3 holds 14 amino acids from the cysteine to the phenylalanine. Of all the DNA, just the CDR3 is kept, 42 bases in frame from base 1. V is cut back by 5 bases and J by 1 base, with 2 bases in the junction unmatched. CDR1 LGHNT and CDR2 FRNRAP were looked up in the germline V gene.

The sequence is built from TRBV12-5 and TRBJ2-7, with 10 central nucleotides matching TRBD2. This TCR derives from an adult woman with stable Graves' hyperthyroidism. The sample was peripheral blood. This receptor carries the CDR3 CASGATSGSYEQYF. The nucleotide sequence is TGTGCTAGTGGTGCGACTAGCGGGTCCTACGAGCAGTACTTC. The CDR3, completed at both ends by the reference TRBV12-5 and TRBJ2-7 genes, gives the full variable domain DARVTQTPRHKVTEMGQEVTMRCQPILGHNTVFWYRQTMMQGLELLAYFRNRAPLDDSGMPKDRFSAEMPDATLATLKIQPSEPRDSAVYFCASGATSGSYEQYFGPGTRLTVT.